One and the same sample provided the 30 T cell receptor beta chains below, sequenced in a study of cytomegalovirus exposure and HLA in healthy donors (dated 2017 in TCRdb). Libraries were made using the immunoSEQ multiplex PCR assay. For the multiplex PCR, a mixture combining 60 forward primers for TCR Vbeta segments and 13 reverse primers for TCR Jbeta segments was used. In TCRdb, the immuneACCESS table is reduced to in-frame sequences with V and J assigned. These tables do not hold every clone; where another copy was compared, an unresolved V gene accounts for under half, and the others remain unexplained. Within this sample are over 150,000 clones, with nearly 80% of them counted one time only. More than 9.5% of the sample comes from the top ten. Sequenced: PBMCs. These receptors all stem from a man between 18 and 35 years old in good health and CMV-seropositive.

The chain links TRBV5-6 to TRBJ2-1, with D possibly being TRBD2 (5 bases). Trimming shortened V by 6 bases and J by 6 bases, and 25 bases separated the two germline ends. CDR1 SGHDT and CDR2 YYEEEE come from the germline V gene. This CDR3 contains 17 residues. The CDR3 spells CASTMASRPKRANEQFF. The CDR3 DNA follows: TGTGCCAGCACCATGGCTAGCAGGCCAAAGAGGGCCAATGAGCAGTTCTTC.

The chain recombines TRBV4-3 with TRBJ1-2; D unresolved. Germline V gives CDR1 LGHNA, CDR2 YSLEER. The germline V and J ends were trimmed by 0 bases and 7 bases, with 9 bases remaining between them. The CDR3 is 13 residues long. The CDR3 reads CASSQEAFSGYTF. CDR3 bases: TGCGCCAGCAGCCAAGAGGCTTTCAGTGGCTACACCTTC.

The chain uses TRBV18 and TRBJ2-4; 9 nucleotides line up with TRBD1. V was pared by 4 bases and J by 1 base, with 8 bases of the junction left unmatched. This CDR3 region has 17 residues. The germline gives CDR1 KGHSH, CDR2 LQKENI. CDR3 sequence (DNA): TGTGCCAGCTCACTGGACAGGGGCTTACTGGCCAAAAACATTCAGTACTTC. It yields the protein CASSLDRGLLAKNIQYF. Looking up the rest from reference TRBV18 and TRBJ2-4 gives the full variable domain: NAGVMQNPRHLVRRRGQEARLRCSPMKGHSHVYWYRQLPEEGLKFMVYLQKENIIDESGMPKERFSAEFPKEGPSILRIQQVVRGDSAAYFCASSLDRGLLAKNIQYFGAGTRLSVL.

V and J are TRBV5-1 and TRBJ2-5, with 12 nucleotides matching TRBD2. The J call may be faulty, since TRBJ2-7 better matches the DNA end. The CDR3 length is 18 residues. Germline V CDR1 and CDR2: SGHRS, YFSETQ. The DNA for the CDR3 is TGCGCCAGCAGCCAACAGACTAGCGGGAGTCTCCCCGCCTACGAGCAGTACTTC. It codes for CASSQQTSGSLPAYEQYF.

The V call is TRBV5-1, the J call TRBJ2-5, with 8 bases lining up with TRBD2. This CDR3 comprises 15 residues. Per the germline V gene, CDR1 is SGHRS and CDR2 is YFSETQ. Trimming cost V 1 base and J 1 base; bases outside gene matches: 3. Written as DNA, the CDR3 is TGCGCCAGCAGCTTGTACGGGAGGGCCCAAGAGACCCAGTACTTC. Protein: CASSLYGRAQETQYF.

This clone was picked up one time. The CDR3 spells CASSDQPGTGGRSYTF. DNA of the CDR3: TGTGCCAGCAGCGACCAGCCCGGGACAGGGGGTAGGAGCTACACCTTC. The chain uses TRBV9 and TRBJ1-2; TRBD1 matches 11 bases. The CDR3 loop spans 16 amino acids. Germline V lookup: CDR1 SGDLS, CDR2 YYNGEE. V was pared by 3 bases and J by 9 bases, with 13 bases of the junction left unmatched.

The chain has TRBV27 and TRBJ2-7; D uncertain. The V gene lost 8 bases and the J gene lost 0 bases, with 14 bases spanning the gap. Germline CDR1 and CDR2: MNHEY and SMNVEV (reference sequence). CDR3 length: 14 residues. As DNA, the CDR3 is TGTGCCAGCGGAGAGACTCCAATCTCCTACGAGCAGTACTTC. It specifies CASGETPISYEQYF.

A few counts support this clone. This chain links TRBV6-4 with TRBJ2-6, with 7 bases lining up with TRBD1. The junction had 5 bases not matched to a gene; V was cut back by 6 bases and J by 0 bases. CDR3 size: 16 residues. CDR1 MRHNA and CDR2 SNTAGT come from the germline V gene. CDR3 sequence: CASSPTGYSGANVLTF. DNA for the CDR3: TGTGCCAGCAGCCCGACAGGGTACTCTGGGGCCAACGTCCTGACTTTC.

In DNA form, the CDR3 reads TGTGCCAGCAGTGACGGGACAGGGGTTGGCTACACCTTC. Its protein product is CASSDGTGVGYTF. The chain employs TRBV6-4 and TRBJ1-2; 10 positions match TRBD1. V shed 2 bases, J shed 7 bases, and the junction held 1 base outside the gene matches. This CDR3 has 13 residues. The germline V gene encodes CDR1 MRHNA and CDR2 SNTAGT.

This clone turned up a few times. CDR3 sequence (DNA): TGTGCCAGCAGCTTAACGGGACAGGGGTATGGTGAGCAGTTCTTC. This codes for CASSLTGQGYGEQFF. V usage is TRBV7-3 and J usage is TRBJ2-1, with 10 bases lining up with TRBD1. Trimming took 0 bases from V and 9 from J; bases not matched to a gene: 5. The CDR3 runs to 15 residues. The germline V gene has CDR1 SGHTA and CDR2 FQGTGA.

This clone was seen just once. This sequence joins TRBV19 and TRBJ1-2; 7 positions agree with TRBD1. CDR1 is LNHDA and CDR2 is SQIVND in the germline V gene (reference sequence). The CDR3 runs 14 residues. Unmatched junction bases numbered 10, after V lost 9 bases and J lost 3 bases. DNA for the CDR3: TGTGCCAGAGACCAAGACAGGGTGGACTATGGCTACACCTTC. Translating it yields CARDQDRVDYGYTF.

The genes are TRBV6-5 and TRBJ1-5; 10 bases line up with TRBD1. CDR1 is MNHEY and CDR2 is SVGAGI in the germline V gene. Germline trimming cut 6 bases from V and 4 bases from J; bases unmatched to any gene: 3. This CDR3 contains 14 residues. The CDR3 loop is CASRPGQGNQPQHF. The CDR3 nucleotides read TGTGCCAGCAGACCGGGACAGGGGAATCAGCCCCAGCATTTT.

This chain connects TRBV6-5 to TRBJ2-7; D ambiguous. The CDR3 is 15 amino acids. Germline V gives CDR1 MNHEY, CDR2 SVGAGI. The ends were cut back, 5 bases at V and 4 bases at J, with 18 bases in the middle. The CDR3 sequence: CASSPYLESTYEQYF. The CDR3 DNA is TGTGCCAGCAGTCCCTATCTTGAAAGTACTTACGAGCAGTACTTC.

This chain connects TRBV30 to TRBJ2-1, with TRBD2 identical over 9 bases. CDR1 is GTSNPN and CDR2 is SVGIG in the germline V gene (reference sequence). The V and J ends lost 1 base and 6 bases, in that order; junction bases with no gene match: 13. This CDR3 comprises 17 residues. DNA for the CDR3: TGTGCCTGGAGTGCTATCTACCTAGCGGGGATATCCAATGAGCAGTTCTTC. This sequence encodes CAWSAIYLAGISNEQFF. The full variable domain, with the rest looked up from reference TRBV30 and TRBJ2-1, is SQTIHQWPATLVQPVGSPLSLECTVEGTSNPNLYWYRQAAGRGLQLLFYSVGIGQISSEVPQNLSASRPQDRQFILSSKKLLLSDSGFYLCAWSAIYLAGISNEQFFGPGTRLTVL.

Notes on this clone: No conserved phenylalanine or tryptophan is present at the end of the CDR3, so a read error is the likely explanation. The chain recombines TRBV7-9 with TRBJ1-2; D not resolved. The CDR3 covers 14 residues. Trimming took 0 bases from V and 3 from J, leaving 8 bases between them. Germline V gene sequence: CDR1 SEHNR, CDR2 FQNEAQ (reference sequence). The CDR3 DNA sequence: TGTGCCAGCAGCTTAGCGGCACCCTACTATGGCTACACCCTC. It encodes CASSLAAPYYGYTL.

This rearrangement joins TRBV7-2 to TRBJ2-7, with D possibly matching TRBD2 (7 bases). Trimming took off 4 bases at V and 0 bases at J, with 16 bases between the two ends. CDR1 is SGHTA, CDR2 FQGNSA, per germline. The CDR3 consists of 16 residues. CDR3 region: CASSSQGGAHSYEQYF. CDR3 nucleotides: TGTGCCAGCAGCTCACAAGGGGGGGCCCACTCCTACGAGCAGTACTTC.

This chain connects TRBV27 to TRBJ2-7; D is perhaps TRBD2 (6 bases). This CDR3 has 14 amino acids. Germline loops: CDR1 MNHEY, CDR2 SMNVEV (reference sequence). V lost 6 bases and J lost 7, with 19 bases in between. The CDR3 DNA is TGTGCCAGCAGCCCCGCGCGGGGAGCGAGAGAGCAGTACTTC. It encodes CASSPARGAREQYF.

The chain is built from TRBV29-1 and TRBJ1-2; D is unclear. Trimming removed 0 bases at V and 8 bases at J, with 13 bases between. CDR3 length equals 13 residues. Germline V gene lookup returns CDR1 SQVTM and CDR2 ANQGSEA. DNA for the CDR3: TGCAGCGTTGAAGATACGGGAAGGTACGGCTACACCTTC. Translation: CSVEDTGRYGYTF.

The chain links TRBV4-2 to TRBJ1-4; TRBD1 is a possible D gene (5 bases). Trimming cost V 2 bases and J 1 base, with 8 bases left between them. CDR1 is LGHNA and CDR2 is YNFKEQ in the germline V gene. The CDR3 totals 15 residues. CDR3 DNA sequence: TGTGCCAGCAGCCAACCGACAGTAACTAATGAAAAACTGTTTTTT. Translated, it gives CASSQPTVTNEKLFF.

This chain joins TRBV4-1 and TRBJ2-3, with D maybe TRBD2 (6 bases). Trimming stripped 0 bases from V and 0 bases from J, with 13 bases between. This CDR3 has 17 amino acids. CDR1 MGHRA and CDR2 YSYEKL come from the germline V gene. The CDR3 region has the DNA TGCGCCAGCAGCCAAGAGGGTCGGGGGACTAGCACAGATACGCAGTATTTT. Protein sequence: CASSQEGRGTSTDTQYF.

The CDR3: CASSQVGSRLGNEQFF. In DNA, the CDR3 is TGCGCCAGCAGCCAAGTAGGTTCCCGACTAGGGAATGAGCAGTTCTTC. The chain uses TRBV4-1 and TRBJ2-1; tentatively, D is TRBD2 (6 bases). V was clipped by 1 base and J by 7 bases, with 17 bases between them. Per the germline V gene, CDR1 is MGHRA and CDR2 is YSYEKL. The CDR3 extends over 16 amino acids.

CDR3 in amino acids: CASSPRRNRDSYEQYF. In DNA form, the CDR3 reads TGTGCCAGCAGCCCCCGGAGAAACAGGGATTCCTACGAGCAGTACTTC. V and J are TRBV7-2 and TRBJ2-7; D perhaps matches TRBD1 (6 bases). Germline values: CDR1 SGHTA, CDR2 FQGNSA. The V end lost 5 bases, the J end lost 1 base, and 18 bases lay between the germline ends. The CDR3 loop spans 16 amino acids.

The rearrangement uses TRBV2 and TRBJ2-5; D might be TRBD1 (6 bases). The CDR3 has 16 residues. V was trimmed by 6 bases and J by 5 bases, leaving 22 bases between them. Germline lookup yields CDR1 SNHLY and CDR2 FYNNEI. The CDR3 DNA reads as TGTGCCAGCAGACCCCTCTCGCGTACTACAGGGGAGACCCAGTACTTC. Its translation is CASRPLSRTTGETQYF.

This clone came up a few times. This chain connects TRBV19 to TRBJ1-3, with TRBD1 identical over 7 bases. In germline, CDR1 is LNHDA, CDR2 SQIVND (reference sequence). The CDR3 has 15 residues. J gave up 2 bases and V 7 bases, and 8 bases lay outside the gene matches. CDR3: CASTRQGIPGNTIYF. For the CDR3, the DNA is TGTGCCAGTACAAGACAGGGTATACCTGGAAACACCATATATTTT.

V is TRBV27 and J is TRBJ2-7, with TRBD1 matching 7 bases. Germline assignment: CDR1 MNHEY and CDR2 SMNVEV (reference sequence). V shed 6 bases and J 4 bases; nucleotides not matched to a gene: 6. The CDR3 covers 13 residues. For the CDR3, the DNA is TGTGCCAGCAGCTTTTACAGGGGTTACGAGCAGTACTTC. Translating gives CASSFYRGYEQYF.

J is TRBJ2-5 and V is TRBV4-1; 9 positions match TRBD2. The DNA end is a closer match to TRBJ2-7, so the J assignment may be wrong. Germline V lookup: CDR1 MGHRA, CDR2 YSYEKL. The CDR3 is 16 amino acids. CDR3 bases: TGCGCCAGCAGCCAAGGGGTGAGCGGGAGGACCTACGAGCAGTACTTC. Its translation: CASSQGVSGRTYEQYF.

This chain uses TRBV11-1 with TRBJ2-6, with D tentatively TRBD2 (6 bases). V was trimmed by 1 base and J by 2 bases, leaving 12 bases between them. Per germline, CDR1 SGHAT and CDR2 FQDESV (reference sequence). CDR3 size: 17 residues. For the CDR3, the DNA is TGTGCCAGCAGCTTAGGCGGAGGAGGGGCTGGGGCCAACGTCCTGACTTTC. Translated, it gives CASSLGGGGAGANVLTF.

The genes are TRBV10-3 and TRBJ1-1; 7 bases map to TRBD1. V shed 6 bases, J shed 2 bases, and the junction held 3 bases outside the gene matches. Germline V CDR1 and CDR2: ENHRY, SYGVKD. The CDR3 is 13 residues long. CDR3 nucleotides: TGTGCCATCAGGACAGGGTCTAACACTGAAGCTTTCTTT. It encodes CAIRTGSNTEAFF.

The chain carries TRBV15 and TRBJ1-4; tentatively, D is TRBD1 (6 bases). Germline loops: CDR1 LNHNV, CDR2 YYDKDF (reference sequence). This CDR3 has 17 amino acids. V lost 5 bases, J lost 8 bases, and 24 bases lay in between. The CDR3 loop is CATSQDSSTSAGEKLFF. Written as DNA, the CDR3 is TGTGCCACCAGCCAGGACAGCAGCACGAGCGCCGGGGAAAAACTGTTTTTT.

The chain recombines TRBV25-1 with TRBJ2-5; 7 nucleotides match TRBD1. The trim removed 1 base at V and 3 bases at J, leaving 2 bases unmatched. Germline V gene lookup returns CDR1 MGHDK and CDR2 SYGVNS. CDR3 length: 14 amino acids. The CDR3 sequence: CASSEFGQEETQYF. The CDR3 DNA reads TGTGCCAGCAGTGAATTCGGACAGGAAGAGACCCAGTACTTC.